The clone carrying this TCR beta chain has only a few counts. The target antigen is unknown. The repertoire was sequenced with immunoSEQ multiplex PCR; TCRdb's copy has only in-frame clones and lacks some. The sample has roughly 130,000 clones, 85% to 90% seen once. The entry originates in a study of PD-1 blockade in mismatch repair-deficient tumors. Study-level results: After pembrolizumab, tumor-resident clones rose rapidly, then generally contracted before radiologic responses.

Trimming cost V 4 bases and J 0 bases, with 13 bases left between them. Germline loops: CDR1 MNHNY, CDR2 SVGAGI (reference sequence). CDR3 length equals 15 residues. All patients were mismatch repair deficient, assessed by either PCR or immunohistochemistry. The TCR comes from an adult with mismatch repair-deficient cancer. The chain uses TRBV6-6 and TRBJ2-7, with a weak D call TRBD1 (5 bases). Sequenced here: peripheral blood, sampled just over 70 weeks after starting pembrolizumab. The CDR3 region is CASSSTPDSSYEQYF. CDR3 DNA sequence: TGTGCCAGCAGTTCTACCCCTGACAGCTCCTACGAGCAGTACTTC.